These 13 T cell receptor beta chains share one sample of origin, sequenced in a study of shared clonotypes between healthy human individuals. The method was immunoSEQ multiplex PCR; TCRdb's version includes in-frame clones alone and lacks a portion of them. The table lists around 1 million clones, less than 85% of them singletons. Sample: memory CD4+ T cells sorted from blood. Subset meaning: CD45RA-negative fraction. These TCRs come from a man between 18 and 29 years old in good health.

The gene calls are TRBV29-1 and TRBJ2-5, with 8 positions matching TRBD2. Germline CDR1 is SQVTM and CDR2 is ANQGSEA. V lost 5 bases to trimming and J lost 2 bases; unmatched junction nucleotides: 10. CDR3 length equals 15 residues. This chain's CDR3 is CSVRGGQDYQETQYF. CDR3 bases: TGCAGCGTTCGCGGGGGGCAGGATTATCAAGAGACCCAGTACTTC.

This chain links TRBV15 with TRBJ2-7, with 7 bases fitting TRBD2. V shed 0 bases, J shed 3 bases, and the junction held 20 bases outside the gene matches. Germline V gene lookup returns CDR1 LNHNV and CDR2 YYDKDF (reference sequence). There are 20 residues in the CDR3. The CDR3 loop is CATSRDGASGGRGSNYEQYF. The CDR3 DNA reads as TGTGCCACCAGCAGAGACGGGGCTAGCGGCGGCCGGGGGTCCAACTACGAGCAGTACTTC.

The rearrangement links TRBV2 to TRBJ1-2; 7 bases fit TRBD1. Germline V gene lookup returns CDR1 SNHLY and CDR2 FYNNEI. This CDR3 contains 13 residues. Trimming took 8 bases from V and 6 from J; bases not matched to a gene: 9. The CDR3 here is CASSQGGLDGYTF. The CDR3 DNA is TGTGCCAGCTCCCAGGGGGGGTTGGATGGCTACACCTTC. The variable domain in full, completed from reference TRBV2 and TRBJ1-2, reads EPEVTQTPSHQVTQMGQEVILRCVPISNHLYFYWYRQILGQKVEFLVSFYNNEISEKSEIFDDQFSVERPDGSNFTLKIRSTKLEDSAMYFCASSQGGLDGYTFGSGTRLTVV.

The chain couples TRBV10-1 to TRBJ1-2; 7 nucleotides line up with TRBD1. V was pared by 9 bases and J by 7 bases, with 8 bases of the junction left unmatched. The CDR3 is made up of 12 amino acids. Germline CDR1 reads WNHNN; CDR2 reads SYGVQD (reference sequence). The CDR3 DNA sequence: TGCGCCAGGAAGATAGACAGGGCTGGCTACACCTTC. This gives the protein CARKIDRAGYTF.

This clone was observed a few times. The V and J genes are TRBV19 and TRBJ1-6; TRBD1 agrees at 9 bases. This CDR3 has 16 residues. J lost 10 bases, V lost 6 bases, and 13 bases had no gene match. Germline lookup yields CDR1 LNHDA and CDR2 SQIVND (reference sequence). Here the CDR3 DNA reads TGTGCCAGTAGACTTAAGCCGGGACAGGGAAGCTCACCCCTCCACTTT. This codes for CASRLKPGQGSSPLHF.

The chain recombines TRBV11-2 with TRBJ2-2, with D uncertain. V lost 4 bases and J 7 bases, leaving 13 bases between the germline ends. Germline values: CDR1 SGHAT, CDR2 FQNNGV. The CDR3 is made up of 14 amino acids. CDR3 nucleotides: TGTGCCAGCAGCTCCCGGCGAGGCAGCGGGGAGCTGTTTTTT. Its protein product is CASSSRRGSGELFF.

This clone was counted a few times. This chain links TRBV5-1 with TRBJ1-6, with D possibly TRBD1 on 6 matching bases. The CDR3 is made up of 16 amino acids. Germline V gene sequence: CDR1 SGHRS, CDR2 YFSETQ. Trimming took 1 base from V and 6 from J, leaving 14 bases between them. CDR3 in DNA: TGCGCCAGCAGCTTGAACCTTCCGGGGGCTAATTCACCCCTCCACTTT. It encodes CASSLNLPGANSPLHF.

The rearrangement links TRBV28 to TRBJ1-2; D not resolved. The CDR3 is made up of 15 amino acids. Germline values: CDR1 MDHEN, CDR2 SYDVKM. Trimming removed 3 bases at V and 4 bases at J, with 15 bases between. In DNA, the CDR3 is TGTGCCAGCAGTTTCCGGACGGCCAGCCTCTATGGCTACACCTTC. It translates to CASSFRTASLYGYTF.

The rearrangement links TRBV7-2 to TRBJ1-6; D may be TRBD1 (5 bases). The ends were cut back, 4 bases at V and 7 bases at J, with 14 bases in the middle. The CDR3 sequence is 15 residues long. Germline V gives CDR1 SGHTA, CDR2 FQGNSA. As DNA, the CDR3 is TGTGCCAGCAGCTCCCAAGGGGCAGGGAATTCACCCCTCCACTTT. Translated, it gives CASSSQGAGNSPLHF.

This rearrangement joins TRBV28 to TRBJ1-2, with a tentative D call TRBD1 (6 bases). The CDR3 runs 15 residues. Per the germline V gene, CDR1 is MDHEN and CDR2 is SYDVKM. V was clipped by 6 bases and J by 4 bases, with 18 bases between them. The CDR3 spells CASRGGTGYIYGYTF. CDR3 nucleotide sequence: TGTGCCAGCAGGGGTGGCACAGGGTATATCTATGGCTACACCTTC.

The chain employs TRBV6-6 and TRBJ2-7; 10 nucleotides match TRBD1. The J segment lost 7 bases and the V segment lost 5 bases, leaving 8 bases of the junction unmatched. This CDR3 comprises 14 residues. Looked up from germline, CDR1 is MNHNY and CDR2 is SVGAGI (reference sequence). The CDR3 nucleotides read TGTGCCAGCAGTCCGGGACAGGGGATTGGGGAGCAGTACTTC. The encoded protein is CASSPGQGIGEQYF.

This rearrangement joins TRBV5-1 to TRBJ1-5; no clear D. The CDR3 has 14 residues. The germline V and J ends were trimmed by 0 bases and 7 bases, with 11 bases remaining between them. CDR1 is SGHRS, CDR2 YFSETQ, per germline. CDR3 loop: CASSLEGGGQPQHF. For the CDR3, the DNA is TGCGCCAGCAGCTTGGAGGGAGGAGGGCAGCCCCAGCATTTT.

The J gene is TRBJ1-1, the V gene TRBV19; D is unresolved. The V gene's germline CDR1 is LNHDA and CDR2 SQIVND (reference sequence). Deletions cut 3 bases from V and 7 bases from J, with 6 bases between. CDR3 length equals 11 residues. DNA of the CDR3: TGTGCCAGTAGTATGAGGGTTGAAGCTTTCTTT. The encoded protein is CASSMRVEAFF.